Following are 32 T cell receptor beta chains from one sample sequenced in a study of cytomegalovirus exposure and HLA in healthy donors. Primers included in the PCR were 60 Vbeta and 13 Jbeta primers. Profiled with immunoSEQ multiplex PCR; TCRdb holds only in-frame clones, not every one. The sample includes 150,000 to 200,000 clones, about 79% seen only once; the top ten take about 2.3%. The specimen was PBMCs. These receptors were taken from a woman aged 50 to 60 in good health and CMV-seronegative.

This clone was counted between two and nine times. Other nucleotide sequences in the sample specify the same CDR3. This sequence joins TRBV19 and TRBJ2-5, with TRBD2 identical over 13 bases. V shed 6 bases and J 4 bases; nucleotides not matched to a gene: 5. The CDR3 totals 15 residues. CDR1 LNHDA and CDR2 SQIVND come from the germline V gene (reference sequence). The CDR3, as DNA: TGTGCCAGTAGCCAGGGACTAGCGGGGCGAGAGACCCAGTACTTC. This sequence encodes CASSQGLAGRETQYF. Full variable domain (rest looked up from reference TRBV19 and TRBJ2-5): DGGITQSPKYLFRKEGQNVTLSCEQNLNHDAMYWYRQDPGQGLRLIYYSQIVNDFQKGDIAEGYSVSREKKESFPLTVTSAQKNPTAFYLCASSQGLAGRETQYFGPGTRLLVL.

This chain links TRBV5-1 with TRBJ1-1; D not resolved. V was cut by 2 bases and J by 3 bases, with 17 bases left in between. CDR3 length: 16 amino acids. Germline V CDR1 and CDR2: SGHRS, YFSETQ. CDR3 coding DNA: TGCGCCAGCAGCTTTGGTATTGGCAGATTTGACACTGAAGCTTTCTTT. As protein: CASSFGIGRFDTEAFF.

J is TRBJ2-7 and V is TRBV4-3; 8 nucleotides align to TRBD1. Trimming at V came to 4 bases and at J to 3 bases, leaving 8 bases not matched to a gene. The CDR3 spans 15 residues. Per the germline V gene, CDR1 is LGHNA and CDR2 is YSLEER. In nucleotides, the CDR3 is TGCGCCAGCAGCCCGGGACAGGCCGAATACTACGAGCAGTACTTC. The encoded protein is CASSPGQAEYYEQYF.

The rearrangement uses TRBV7-3 and TRBJ2-3; D is perhaps TRBD1 (6 bases). The CDR3 is made up of 15 amino acids. V lost 4 bases, J lost 2 bases, and 13 bases lay in between. Germline CDR1 reads SGHTA; CDR2 reads FQGTGA. The CDR3 spells CASSSQGGPTDTQYF. The CDR3, as DNA: TGTGCCAGCAGCTCCCAAGGGGGTCCCACAGATACGCAGTATTTT.

V usage is TRBV5-1 and J usage is TRBJ2-2; the match to TRBD1 covers 10 bases. The length of the CDR3 is 15 residues. V was pared by 2 bases and J by 6 bases, with 4 bases of the junction left unmatched. Germline V gene data show CDR1 as SGHRS and CDR2 as YFSETQ. For the CDR3, the DNA is TGCGCCAGCAGCTTCGGGGACAGGGGCCCCGGGGAGCTGTTTTTT. It encodes CASSFGDRGPGELFF.

This clone is a singleton in its sample. This sequence joins TRBV5-1 and TRBJ2-5, with TRBD2 matching 11 bases. The V segment lost 4 bases and the J segment 6 bases; nucleotides outside the gene matches: 5. The CDR3 spans 14 residues. The germline CDR1 and CDR2 sequences are SGHRS and YFSETQ. This CDR3 reads CASSVGLADQTQYF. CDR3 sequence (DNA): TGCGCCAGCAGCGTGGGACTAGCGGACCAGACCCAGTACTTC.

The chain links TRBV11-2 to TRBJ1-2; TRBD1 is a possible D gene (6 bases). The CDR3 loop spans 18 amino acids. With 2 bases removed from V and 0 bases from J, the gap between germline ends came to 19 bases. CDR1 is SGHAT and CDR2 is FQNNGV in the germline V gene. The CDR3 DNA reads TGTGCCAGCAGCTTATCGGGGAGGGGGAGCCCAGCTAACTATGGCTACACCTTC. It translates to CASSLSGRGSPANYGYTF.

This clone was detected only once. J is TRBJ2-7 and V is TRBV7-9; no clear D gene. The germline V gene has CDR1 SEHNR and CDR2 FQNEAQ (reference sequence). This CDR3 is 11 amino acids long. Trimming removed 4 bases from V and 4 bases from J, with 5 bases in between. CDR3 sequence reads: CASSSIYEQYF. CDR3 nucleotide sequence: TGTGCCAGCAGCTCTATTTACGAGCAGTACTTC.

J is TRBJ2-5 and V is TRBV10-2, with 10 bases aligning to TRBD2. The J call may be wrong; the DNA end is better matched by TRBJ2-7. The length of the CDR3 is 14 residues. Germline CDR1 and CDR2: WSHSY and SAAADI. CDR3 loop: CASSRLAGHYEQYF. CDR3 sequence (DNA): TGCGCCAGCTCAAGACTAGCGGGCCACTACGAGCAGTACTTC.

The CDR3 spells CASSPQGAVGYTF. The CDR3, as DNA: TGTGCCAGCAGTCCTCAGGGGGCGGTCGGCTACACCTTC. The chain links TRBV7-2 to TRBJ1-2; 8 bases are shared with TRBD1. Germline CDR1 reads SGHTA; CDR2 reads FQGNSA. CDR3 length equals 13 residues. Losses at the gene ends were 6 bases for V and 8 bases for J; bases not matched to a gene: 8.

The CDR3 DNA is TGTGCCAGCAGCTTAGTCTCCGGCTCTAGCGGACCCTACGAGCAGTACTTC. Protein: CASSLVSGSSGPYEQYF. The chain has TRBV7-6 and TRBJ2-7, with 7 nucleotides matching TRBD2. The CDR3 covers 17 residues. CDR1 and CDR2 from the germline V gene are SGHVS and FNYEAQ. The V and J ends lost 1 base and 2 bases, in that order; junction bases with no gene match: 11.

V is TRBV19 and J is TRBJ2-7; 7 nucleotides agree with TRBD1. This CDR3 is 14 amino acids long. Germline assignment: CDR1 LNHDA and CDR2 SQIVND (reference sequence). With 3 bases clipped from V and 3 bases from J, the junction kept 5 bases outside the gene matches. The CDR3 bases are TGTGCCAGTAGTATGGAGACAGGGAGCTACGAGCAGTACTTC. Encoded protein: CASSMETGSYEQYF.

This clone has only a few counts. V and J are TRBV7-9 and TRBJ2-7, with D possibly matching TRBD1 (6 bases). V shed 5 bases and J shed 0 bases, with 14 bases lying between them. The length of the CDR3 is 15 residues. In germline, CDR1 is SEHNR, CDR2 FQNEAQ (reference sequence). Here the CDR3 reads CASSTPDSLSYEQYF. CDR3 nucleotide sequence: TGTGCCAGCAGCACGCCGGACAGTCTCTCCTACGAGCAGTACTTC.

The rearrangement joins TRBV18 to TRBJ2-3; possibly TRBD1 for D (6 bases). Germline CDR1 and CDR2: KGHSH and LQKENI. This CDR3 has 14 amino acids. V lost 5 bases and J 0 bases, leaving 9 bases between the germline ends. CDR3 amino acids: CASSGTSSTDTQYF. Written as DNA, the CDR3 is TGTGCCAGCTCAGGGACATCTAGCACAGATACGCAGTATTTT.

The chain combines TRBV5-1 with TRBJ2-2; 9 nucleotides line up with TRBD1. The germline V gene has CDR1 SGHRS and CDR2 YFSETQ. Losses at the gene ends were 3 bases for V and 5 bases for J; bases not matched to a gene: 11. This CDR3 is 17 amino acids long. CDR3 region: CASSWTPTGGGTGELFF. The CDR3 DNA reads as TGCGCCAGCAGCTGGACCCCGACAGGGGGGGGAACCGGGGAGCTGTTTTTT.

This chain links TRBV7-2 with TRBJ1-6; no firm D call. This CDR3 has 15 amino acids. Germline CDR1 is SGHTA and CDR2 is FQGNSA. V shed 5 bases and J shed 7 bases, with 15 bases lying between them. This chain's CDR3 is CASSPGGSRNSPLHF. In DNA form, the CDR3 reads TGTGCCAGCAGCCCCGGAGGGAGTAGGAATTCACCCCTCCACTTT.

The chain employs TRBV6-5 and TRBJ1-5, with 7 bases identical to TRBD1. The CDR3 contains 15 residues. With V trimmed by 5 bases and J by 0 bases, 4 bases remained unmatched. Germline V gene sequence: CDR1 MNHEY, CDR2 SVGAGI. CDR3 in DNA: TGTGCCAGCAGTCGACAGGGCTATAGCAATCAGCCCCAGCATTTT. This codes for CASSRQGYSNQPQHF.

J is TRBJ2-1 and V is TRBV7-9, with TRBD1 identical over 7 bases. Germline CDR1 and CDR2: SEHNR and FQNEAQ (reference sequence). The CDR3 covers 16 residues. Losses at the gene ends were 5 bases for V and 7 bases for J; bases not matched to a gene: 14. The CDR3 sequence is CASSPYLDRLGNEQFF. In DNA, the CDR3 is TGTGCCAGCAGCCCTTATTTGGACAGGTTGGGGAATGAGCAGTTCTTC.

This chain connects TRBV5-8 to TRBJ2-1, with TRBD2 identical over 14 bases. J was trimmed by 7 bases and V by 4 bases; bases with no gene match: 13. This CDR3 contains 18 residues. From germline, CDR1 is SGHTS and CDR2 YDEGEE. The CDR3 DNA reads as TGTGCCAGCAGCATAAACCCGGGACTAGCGGGAGTCAGGAATGAGCAGTTCTTC. The encoded protein is CASSINPGLAGVRNEQFF.

This clone was counted only a few times. The J gene is TRBJ1-2, the V gene TRBV7-9; no clear D. Trimming left V 4 bases short and J 4 bases short, with 13 bases between. The length of the CDR3 is 14 residues. Germline-derived CDR1 and CDR2 are SEHNR and FQNEAQ (reference sequence). CDR3 DNA sequence: TGTGCCAGCAGCTCAATGGCGTCAGGCTATGGCTACACCTTC. It translates to CASSSMASGYGYTF.

The chain couples TRBV7-3 to TRBJ2-3; D gene unclear. Per germline, CDR1 SGHTA and CDR2 FQGTGA. The CDR3 is 13 amino acids. The V and J ends lost 3 bases and 1 base respectively, with 5 bases between them. The DNA for the CDR3 is TGTGCCAGCAGCTTCTCCCGCACAGATACGCAGTATTTT. Protein: CASSFSRTDTQYF.

The rearrangement joins TRBV28 to TRBJ1-5, with TRBD1 matching 9 bases. This CDR3 has 15 amino acids. The germline gives CDR1 MDHEN, CDR2 SYDVKM. V gave up 8 bases and J gave up 7 bases; unmatched junction bases: 12. The CDR3 is CASSGQGRSGQPQHF. Written as DNA, the CDR3 is TGTGCCAGCTCGGGACAGGGAAGGTCGGGGCAGCCCCAGCATTTT. Together with reference TRBV28 and TRBJ1-5, the CDR3 gives the full variable domain: DVKVTQSSRYLVKRTGEKVFLECVQDMDHENMFWYRQDPGLGLRLIYFSYDVKMKEKGDIPEGYSVSREKKERFSLILESASTNQTSMYLCASSGQGRSGQPQHFGDGTRLSIL.

The gene calls are TRBV19 and TRBJ1-4, with 9 bases identical to TRBD1. Germline V gives CDR1 LNHDA, CDR2 SQIVND (reference sequence). This CDR3 spans 14 amino acids. The junction had 6 bases not matched to a gene; V was cut back by 5 bases and J by 8 bases. CDR3 in DNA: TGTGCCAGTAGTGCAGGGACAGGGAAGGAAAAACTGTTTTTT. This codes for CASSAGTGKEKLFF. Based on the CDR3 plus reference TRBV19 and TRBJ1-4, the full variable domain is DGGITQSPKYLFRKEGQNVTLSCEQNLNHDAMYWYRQDPGQGLRLIYYSQIVNDFQKGDIAEGYSVSREKKESFPLTVTSAQKNPTAFYLCASSAGTGKEKLFFGSGTQLSVL.

The chain uses TRBV19 and TRBJ2-7, with 9 bases identical to TRBD2. Per the germline V gene, CDR1 is LNHDA and CDR2 is SQIVND (reference sequence). With 5 bases clipped from V and 5 bases from J, the junction kept 13 bases outside the gene matches. This CDR3 comprises 16 residues. This chain's CDR3 is CASSPSLAGVFHEQYF. The CDR3 DNA reads TGTGCCAGTAGTCCCTCTTTAGCGGGAGTATTCCACGAGCAGTACTTC.

The chain couples TRBV6-5 to TRBJ2-7; the D gene is possibly TRBD1 (5 bases). CDR3 length: 11 amino acids. Germline assignment: CDR1 MNHEY and CDR2 SVGAGI. V shed 6 bases and J shed 4 bases, with 7 bases lying between them. The CDR3 here is CASRGRYEQYF. CDR3 DNA sequence: TGTGCCAGCAGGGGGCGGTACGAGCAGTACTTC.

The chain uses TRBV7-3 and TRBJ2-3, with D possibly TRBD2 on 6 matching bases. Trimming stripped 8 bases from V and 0 bases from J, with 6 bases between. Germline CDR1 SGHTA, CDR2 FQGTGA. This CDR3 is built from 12 residues. The CDR3: CASAGSTDTQYF. CDR3 sequence (DNA): TGTGCCAGCGCGGGAAGCACAGATACGCAGTATTTT.

CDR3 bases: TGTGCCAGCAGCCCCGGGACAGGGGGCATGATCCCCCGATCTGGGGCCAACGTCCTGACTTTC. As protein: CASSPGTGGMIPRSGANVLTF. The rearrangement uses TRBV7-6 and TRBJ2-6; 12 bases align to TRBD1. This CDR3 spans 21 amino acids. J gave up 1 base and V 5 bases, and 15 bases lay outside the gene matches. CDR1 and CDR2 from the germline V gene are SGHVS and FNYEAQ.

The J gene is TRBJ1-4, the V gene TRBV19; the match to TRBD1 covers 9 bases. J gave up 3 bases and V 6 bases, and 17 bases lay outside the gene matches. Germline V gene data show CDR1 as LNHDA and CDR2 as SQIVND (reference sequence). The length of the CDR3 is 19 residues. CDR3 residues: CASRQAGTGSRSANEKLFF. In DNA form, the CDR3 reads TGTGCCAGTAGACAAGCCGGGACAGGGTCACGTTCGGCTAATGAAAAACTGTTTTTT.

This clone has only a few counts. The chain carries TRBV5-1 and TRBJ2-2; 7 nucleotides match TRBD1. CDR3 size: 15 residues. V lost 1 base and J lost 2; bases outside the gene matches: 2. Per germline, CDR1 SGHRS and CDR2 YFSETQ. This CDR3 is CASSLHRGNTGELFF. In DNA, the CDR3 is TGCGCCAGCAGCTTGCACAGGGGCAACACCGGGGAGCTGTTTTTT.

V and J are TRBV27 and TRBJ1-1; D unresolved. Trimming removed 3 bases at V and 0 bases at J, with 5 bases between. CDR3 size: 13 residues. Per germline, CDR1 MNHEY and CDR2 SMNVEV (reference sequence). CDR3 DNA: TGTGCCAGCAGTTTTCTACTGAACACTGAAGCTTTCTTT. It specifies CASSFLLNTEAFF.

The chain employs TRBV29-1 and TRBJ1-1; weak D call: TRBD1 (5 bases). Trimming cost V 5 bases and J 2 bases, with 9 bases left between them. Germline V gives CDR1 SQVTM, CDR2 ANQGSEA. The CDR3 spans 12 residues. CDR3 amino acids: CSVRGFNTEAFF. In DNA, the CDR3 is TGCAGCGTTCGGGGGTTTAACACTGAAGCTTTCTTT.

The chain joins TRBV19 to TRBJ1-2; 7 bases align to TRBD1. The germline gives CDR1 LNHDA, CDR2 SQIVND (reference sequence). The CDR3 loop spans 14 amino acids. J was trimmed by 8 bases and V by 6 bases; bases with no gene match: 12. CDR3: CASSSKTGVGGYTF. The DNA for the CDR3 is TGTGCCAGTAGCTCCAAAACAGGGGTAGGCGGCTACACCTTC.